This passage covers 16 T cell receptor beta chains from one sample sequenced in a study of OX40 agonist ivuxolimab in advanced cancers. The assay was immunoSEQ multiplex PCR, and TCRdb's table has in-frame clones only and misses some. The sample yields around 79,000 clones, about 92% seen once. Here the sequenced sample was CD4+ or CD8+ T cells sorted from blood, taken in a trial of the OX40 agonist ivuxolimab. These receptors originate from an adult with an advanced solid tumor such as melanoma, head and neck, liver or kidney cancer.

This chain connects TRBV4-1 to TRBJ1-1; D possibly corresponds to TRBD1 (6 bases). The CDR3 is 16 amino acids. V lost 1 base and J lost 5, with 17 bases in between. Germline V gene sequence: CDR1 MGHRA, CDR2 YSYEKL. Written as DNA, the CDR3 is TGCGCCAGCAGCCAAGCCCCAGGGGCGGGGGGGACTGAAGCTTTCTTT. It yields the protein CASSQAPGAGGTEAFF.

The CDR3 reads CASSSQAGSYNEQFF. The CDR3, as DNA: TGTGCCAGCAGTTCTCAAGCGGGGTCCTACAATGAGCAGTTCTTC. The rearrangement uses TRBV6-4 and TRBJ2-1, with TRBD2 identical over 7 bases. Germline CDR1 reads MRHNA; CDR2 reads SNTAGT. Trimming removed 5 bases from V and 1 base from J; junction bases left unmatched: 5. CDR3 size: 15 residues.

The chain employs TRBV6-5 and TRBJ2-5; TRBD2 agrees at 10 bases. The CDR3 consists of 15 residues. Germline V CDR1 and CDR2: MNHEY, SVGAGI. V dropped 7 bases and J dropped 5; count of bases not matched to a gene: 10. CDR3: CASTLLAGSSETQYF. CDR3 coding DNA: TGTGCCAGCACTTTACTAGCGGGGAGCTCGGAGACCCAGTACTTC.

The chain joins TRBV12-5 to TRBJ1-5; D is perhaps TRBD1 (5 bases). Trimming stripped 7 bases from V and 4 bases from J, with 14 bases between. CDR1 is LGHNT, CDR2 FRNRAP, per germline. The CDR3 covers 14 residues. The CDR3 protein is CASAPGVSNQPQHF. CDR3 nucleotides: TGTGCTAGTGCCCCGGGGGTAAGTAATCAGCCCCAGCATTTT. Looking up the rest from reference TRBV12-5 and TRBJ1-5 gives the full variable domain: DARVTQTPRHKVTEMGQEVTMRCQPILGHNTVFWYRQTMMQGLELLAYFRNRAPLDDSGMPKDRFSAEMPDATLATLKIQPSEPRDSAVYFCASAPGVSNQPQHFGDGTRLSIL.

The genes are TRBV6-1 and TRBJ1-5, with unresolved D. V lost 1 base and J lost 5, with 6 bases in between. Germline values: CDR1 MNHNS, CDR2 SASEGT. The CDR3 contains 13 residues. CDR3 amino acids: CASSEDVHQPQHF. CDR3 bases: TGTGCCAGCAGTGAAGACGTCCATCAGCCCCAGCATTTT.

The chain combines TRBV19 with TRBJ2-1; perhaps TRBD2 as D (6 bases). The CDR3 loop spans 16 amino acids. The V and J ends lost 7 bases and 4 bases respectively, with 20 bases between them. Germline V lookup: CDR1 LNHDA, CDR2 SQIVND (reference sequence). In nucleotides, the CDR3 is TGTGCCAGTACCCCCGGAACTAGCCCTCTGTACAATGAGCAGTTCTTC. Translation: CASTPGTSPLYNEQFF.

The chain is built from TRBV11-3 and TRBJ2-1; 7 bases are shared with TRBD2. The germline V gene encodes CDR1 SGHNT and CDR2 YENEEA. Trimming removed 5 bases from V and 0 bases from J; junction bases left unmatched: 4. The CDR3 spans 15 residues. CDR3 DNA: TGTGCCAGCAGCGAACGGGGGGTCTCCTACAATGAGCAGTTCTTC. It translates to CASSERGVSYNEQFF.

The chain is built from TRBV29-1 and TRBJ1-1, with D unclear. The CDR3 sequence is 11 residues long. Trimming removed 3 bases from V and 5 bases from J, with 7 bases in between. Germline loops: CDR1 SQVTM, CDR2 ANQGSEA. The CDR3 region has the DNA TGCAGCGTTGATAAGGGTACTGAAGCTTTCTTT. This codes for CSVDKGTEAFF.

The chain carries TRBV5-1 and TRBJ2-1; 7 positions match TRBD2. The J segment lost 2 bases and the V segment lost 2 bases, leaving 10 bases of the junction unmatched. Germline V CDR1 and CDR2: SGHRS, YFSETQ. The CDR3 has 17 residues. CDR3 sequence (DNA): TGCGCCAGCAGCTTTTATAGGCGGGGAGGGACCTACAATGAGCAGTTCTTC. Protein sequence: CASSFYRRGGTYNEQFF.

The chain employs TRBV7-3 and TRBJ2-7, with 9 positions matching TRBD1. The CDR3 totals 15 residues. The germline gives CDR1 SGHTA, CDR2 FQGTGA. J lost 3 bases, V lost 0 bases, and 3 bases had no gene match. The CDR3 protein is CASSLTTGGDYEQYF. DNA of the CDR3: TGTGCCAGCAGCTTAACGACAGGGGGAGACTACGAGCAGTACTTC.

The chain employs TRBV9 and TRBJ1-3, with unresolved D. The V gene lost 6 bases and the J gene lost 2 bases, with 12 bases spanning the gap. The germline V gene encodes CDR1 SGDLS and CDR2 YYNGEE. CDR3 length: 14 residues. CDR3 in DNA: TGTGCCAGCACGTCGAGCGGAACTGGAAACACCATATATTTT. This gives the protein CASTSSGTGNTIYF.

The CDR3 DNA follows: TGTGCCACCCGGGACACGTACTCTGGAAACACCATATATTTT. The encoded protein is CATRDTYSGNTIYF. This sequence joins TRBV10-3 and TRBJ1-3, with D perhaps matching TRBD1 (6 bases). Trimming removed 10 bases from V and 0 bases from J, with 13 bases in between. CDR3 length: 14 residues. Germline values: CDR1 ENHRY, CDR2 SYGVKD.

This chain joins TRBV6-6 and TRBJ1-6; no firm D call. The CDR3 contains 16 residues. The germline V gene has CDR1 MNHNY and CDR2 SVGAGI (reference sequence). V gave up 3 bases and J gave up 0 bases, with 9 bases separating them. The CDR3 DNA reads as TGTGCCAGCAGTTATGGCGACCTCTCCTATAATTCACCCCTCCACTTT. Encoded protein: CASSYGDLSYNSPLHF.

V and J are TRBV21-1 and TRBJ2-7. TRBV21-1 is termed a pseudogene. The CDR3 covers 15 residues. CDR3: CASSKGVTKHYEQYF. The CDR3 DNA is TGTGCCAGCAGCAAAGGGGTAACAAAGCACTACGAGCAGTACTTC.

The rearrangement joins TRBV5-6 to TRBJ2-7; D perhaps matches TRBD2 (6 bases). The germline gives CDR1 SGHDT, CDR2 YYEEEE. The CDR3 covers 14 residues. Trimming took off 0 bases at V and 3 bases at J, with 10 bases between the two ends. In DNA form, the CDR3 reads TGTGCCAGCAGCTTGGCTCCGGGAGTCTACGAGCAGTACTTC. Residues: CASSLAPGVYEQYF.

The chain links TRBV19 to TRBJ2-7; 7 nucleotides agree with TRBD1. The CDR3 is 12 residues long. Per germline, CDR1 LNHDA and CDR2 SQIVND (reference sequence). Losses at the gene ends were 1 base for V and 6 bases for J; bases not matched to a gene: 0. CDR3 nucleotide sequence: TGTGCCAGTAGTATAGGGACAGGCGAGCAGTACTTC. It encodes CASSIGTGEQYF.